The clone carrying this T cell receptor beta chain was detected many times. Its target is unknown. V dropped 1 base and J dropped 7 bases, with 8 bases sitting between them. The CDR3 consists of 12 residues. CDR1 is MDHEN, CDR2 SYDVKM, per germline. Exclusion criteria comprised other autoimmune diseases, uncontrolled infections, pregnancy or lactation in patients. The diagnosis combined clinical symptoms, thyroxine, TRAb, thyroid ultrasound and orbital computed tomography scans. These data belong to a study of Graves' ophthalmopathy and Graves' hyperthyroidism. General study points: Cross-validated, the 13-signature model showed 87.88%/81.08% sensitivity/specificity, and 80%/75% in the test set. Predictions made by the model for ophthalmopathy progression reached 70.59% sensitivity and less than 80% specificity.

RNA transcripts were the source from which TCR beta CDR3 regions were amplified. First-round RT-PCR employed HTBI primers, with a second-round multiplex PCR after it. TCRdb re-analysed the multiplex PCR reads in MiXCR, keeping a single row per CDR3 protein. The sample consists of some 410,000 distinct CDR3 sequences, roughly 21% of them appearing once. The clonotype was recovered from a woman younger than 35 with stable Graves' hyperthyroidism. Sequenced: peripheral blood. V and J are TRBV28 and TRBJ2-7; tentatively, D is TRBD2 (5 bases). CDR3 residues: CASSLFRREQYF. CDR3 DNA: TGTGCCAGCAGTTTATTCAGGAGGGAGCAGTACTTC.